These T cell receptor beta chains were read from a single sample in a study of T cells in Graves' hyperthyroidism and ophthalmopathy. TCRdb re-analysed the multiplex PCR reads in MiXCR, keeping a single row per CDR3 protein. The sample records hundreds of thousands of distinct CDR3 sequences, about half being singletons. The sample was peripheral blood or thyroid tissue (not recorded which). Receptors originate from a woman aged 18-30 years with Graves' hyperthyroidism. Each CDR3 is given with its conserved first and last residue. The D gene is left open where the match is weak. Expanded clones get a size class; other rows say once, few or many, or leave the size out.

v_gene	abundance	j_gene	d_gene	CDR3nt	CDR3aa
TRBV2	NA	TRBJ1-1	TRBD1	TGTGCCAGCAGTTACTCCTCCGGGACAGGGGGGCGGGGAGCTTTCTTT	CASSYSSGTGGRGAFF
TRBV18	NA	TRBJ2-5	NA	TGTGCCAGCTCACCACATTTGGAGACCCAGTACTTC	CASSPHLETQYF
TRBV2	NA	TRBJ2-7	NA	TGTGCCAGCAGCCAACGGTATAGCTCCTACGAGCAGTACTTC	CASSQRYSSYEQYF
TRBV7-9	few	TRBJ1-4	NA	TGTGCCAGCAGCCAAGAACAGGACACTCTTAATGAAAAACTGTTTTTT	CASSQEQDTLNEKLFF
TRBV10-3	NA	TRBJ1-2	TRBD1	TGTGCCATCAGTGAGTCTCGGGGCGAGGGGGCGGCCTATGGCTACACCTTC	CAISESRGEGAAYGYTF
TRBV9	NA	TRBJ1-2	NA	TGTGCCAGCAGCGAGCGTCGAGACAGAGGAGATGGCTACACCTTC	CASSERRDRGDGYTF
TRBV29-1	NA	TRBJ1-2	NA	TGCAGCGTTGATCCCAAACTCACTGTGGATGGCTACACCTTC	CSVDPKLTVDGYTF
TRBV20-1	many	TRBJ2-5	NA	TGCAGTGCTTGGGACTGGGCGACCCAGTACTTC	CSAWDWATQYF
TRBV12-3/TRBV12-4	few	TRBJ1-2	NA	TGTGCCAGCAGCTCCGGACAGCTCTATGGCTACACCTTC	CASSSGQLYGYTF
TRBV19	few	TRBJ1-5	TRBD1	TGTGCCAGTAGTATGCAGGGGGGGGGCGGCAATCAGCCCCAGCATTTT	CASSMQGGGGNQPQHF
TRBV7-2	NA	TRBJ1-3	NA	TGTGCCAGCAGCTTCAAGGCAGGTGGAAACACCATATATTTT	CASSFKAGGNTIYF
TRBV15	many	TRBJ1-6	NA	TGTGCCACCAGCAGAGCTGGGGGCTCAGGGTCACCCCTCCACTTT	CATSRAGGSGSPLHF
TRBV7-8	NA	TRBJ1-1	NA	TGTGCCAGCAGCTTACAGGGTTGGGTACCATCGACTGAAGCTTTCTTT	CASSLQGWVPSTEAFF
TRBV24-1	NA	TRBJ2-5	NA	TGTGCCACCAGCCTTTACGGGGAGGAGACCCAGTACTTC	CATSLYGEETQYF
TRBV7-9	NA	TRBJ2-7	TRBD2	TGTGCCAGCAGCTTAAGCCTAGCGGGCGCGGAGCGGTACTTC	CASSLSLAGAERYF
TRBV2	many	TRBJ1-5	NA	TGTGCCAGCAGTGAAGCGCTGCCAGGTGGGCAGCCCCAGCATTTT	CASSEALPGGQPQHF
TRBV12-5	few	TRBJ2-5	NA	TGTGCTAGTGGTTTAGGAGAGACCCAGTACTTC	CASGLGETQYF